Below are 31 T cell receptor beta chains sequenced from a single sample in a study of identical twins. One entry per CDR3 protein results from TCRdb running MiXCR on the 5' RACE reads. This table has 690,000 or so distinct CDR3 sequences, 5.5% to 7.5% appearing once. The material sequenced was naive T cells sorted from blood. These receptors all come from a man aged 18 to 29 in good health.

This clonotype has a handful of counts. The chain employs TRBV14 and TRBJ2-1, with 7 bases fitting TRBD1. Unmatched junction bases numbered 3, after V lost 3 bases and J lost 1 base. CDR1 and CDR2 (germline): SGHDN, FVKESK. The CDR3 length is 15 residues. The DNA of the CDR3 is TGTGCCAGCAGCCAGGTACAGGGGTCCTACAATGAGCAGTTCTTC. Protein sequence: CASSQVQGSYNEQFF.

This clonotype was seen many times. The genes are TRBV7-8 and TRBJ2-5; D is unclear. The ends were cut back, 4 bases at V and 5 bases at J, with 11 bases in the middle. Germline V gene data show CDR1 as SGHVS and CDR2 as FQNEAQ. This CDR3 contains 13 residues. The CDR3 coding sequence is TGTGCCAGCAGCTACAGCGTCCTTGAGACCCAGTACTTC. Translation gives CASSYSVLETQYF.

This clonotype appeared a few times. This chain joins TRBV6-1 and TRBJ2-1; 8 bases line up with TRBD2. CDR3 size: 15 residues. Germline CDR1 and CDR2: MNHNS and SASEGT. Losses at the gene ends were 6 bases for V and 0 bases for J; bases not matched to a gene: 4. CDR3 sequence reads: CASRTGGSSYNEQFF. Written as DNA, the CDR3 is TGTGCCAGCAGGACGGGAGGGAGCTCCTACAATGAGCAGTTCTTC.

With regard to this clonotype: It may be a read error: a sequence one base away is much more abundant. The J gene is TRBJ2-7, the V gene TRBV9; 7 bases align to TRBD2. V dropped 0 bases and J dropped 4; count of bases not matched to a gene: 13. The CDR3 totals 17 residues. Germline CDR1 and CDR2: SGDLS and YYNGEE. The CDR3 protein is CASSVAALARVPYEQYF. The CDR3 DNA reads TGTGCCAGCAGCGTAGCCGCACTAGCGCGAGTTCCGTACGAGCAGTACTTC.

This clonotype has more than one count but fewer than ten. J is TRBJ1-1 and V is TRBV20-1; D is unclear. Germline CDR1 and CDR2: DFQATT and SNEGSKA (reference sequence). The CDR3 covers 14 residues. Trimming took off 0 bases at V and 7 bases at J, with 15 bases between the two ends. The CDR3 DNA reads as TGCAGTGCTAGAGATAGGGTCGGGTTAGTTGAAGCTTTCTTT. Protein product: CSARDRVGLVEAFF.

The V and J genes are TRBV10-3 and TRBJ1-2; 7 nucleotides agree with TRBD1. This CDR3 is built from 14 residues. Trimming at V came to 6 bases and at J to 4 bases, leaving 8 bases not matched to a gene. Germline V gives CDR1 ENHRY, CDR2 SYGVKD. The CDR3 coding sequence is TGTGCCATCAGGGATCGACAGGGTGGCTATGGCTACACCTTC. This gives the protein CAIRDRQGGYGYTF.

A note on this clonotype: Given a much more abundant clone one base away, this may be a read error. The chain uses TRBV4-1 and TRBJ2-5, with 9 positions matching TRBD1. The CDR3 runs to 16 residues. Germline V gene sequence: CDR1 MGHRA, CDR2 YSYEKL. The junction had 16 bases not matched to a gene; V was cut back by 9 bases and J by 5 bases. The DNA of the CDR3 is TGCGCCAGGAGCTTGAATCCGGGACAGGGCGGGGAGACCCAGTACTTC. This sequence encodes CARSLNPGQGGETQYF.

There are a few counts of this clonotype. The chain recombines TRBV29-1 with TRBJ2-3, with D tentatively TRBD1 (5 bases). The CDR3 is 13 residues long. The V gene lost 7 bases and the J gene lost 2 bases, with 13 bases spanning the gap. Germline CDR1 SQVTM, CDR2 ANQGSEA. CDR3 in DNA: TGCAGCGGCTGGACACTGTACACAGATACGCAGTATTTT. Translated: CSGWTLYTDTQYF.

This clonotype was seen at least ten times. The rearrangement links TRBV4-2 to TRBJ2-5, with D hard to call. CDR3 size: 12 residues. Trimming cost V 0 bases and J 5 bases, with 4 bases left between them. Germline assignment: CDR1 LGHNA and CDR2 YNFKEQ. The DNA for the CDR3 is TGTGCCAGCAGCCAAGATACCGAGACCCAGTACTTC. Translating it yields CASSQDTETQYF.

This clonotype was counted ten times or more. The CDR3 reads CASSPGETRAFF. Here the CDR3 DNA reads TGCGCCAGCAGCCCAGGGGAGACCAGAGCTTTCTTT. The chain combines TRBV5-1 with TRBJ1-1; possibly TRBD1 for D (6 bases). Trimming removed 4 bases at V and 10 bases at J, with 14 bases between. The CDR3 loop spans 12 amino acids. Germline assignment: CDR1 SGHRS and CDR2 YFSETQ.

This clonotype was picked up many times. This chain links TRBV20-1 with TRBJ2-5; TRBD2 aligns across 12 bases. The CDR3 runs 15 residues. The J segment lost 3 bases and the V segment lost 3 bases, leaving 5 bases of the junction unmatched. CDR1 is DFQATT and CDR2 is SNEGSKA in the germline V gene (reference sequence). CDR3 protein: CSARRLAGVKETQYF. The CDR3 DNA follows: TGCAGTGCTAGGAGACTAGCGGGAGTCAAAGAGACCCAGTACTTC.

This clonotype was recorded a few times. The chain is built from TRBV30 and TRBJ2-1; tentative D call: TRBD1 (6 bases). This CDR3 spans 14 amino acids. Germline CDR1 reads GTSNPN; CDR2 reads SVGIG (reference sequence). Trimming removed 2 bases at V and 7 bases at J, with 15 bases between. This CDR3 is CAWSRLLQGNEQFF. DNA for the CDR3: TGTGCCTGGAGTCGGCTACTCCAGGGGAATGAGCAGTTCTTC. Full variable domain (missing parts from reference TRBV30 and TRBJ2-1): SQTIHQWPATLVQPVGSPLSLECTVEGTSNPNLYWYRQAAGRGLQLLFYSVGIGQISSEVPQNLSASRPQDRQFILSSKKLLLSDSGFYLCAWSRLLQGNEQFFGPGTRLTVL.

This clonotype was counted at least ten times. The genes are TRBV12-3 or TRBV12-4 and TRBJ2-1; 10 nucleotides match TRBD2. The CDR3 length is 15 residues. Germline trimming cut 6 bases from V and 5 bases from J; bases unmatched to any gene: 7. CDR3 DNA sequence: TGTGCCAGCAGCCTAGGGGGGACTAGCGACAATGAGCAGTTCTTC. Its protein is CASSLGGTSDNEQFF.

This clonotype was counted only a few times. The chain is built from TRBV7-2 and TRBJ2-7, with D perhaps TRBD1 (6 bases). The CDR3 has 14 residues. CDR1 is SGHTA, CDR2 FQGNSA, per germline. V shed 3 bases and J shed 6 bases, with 15 bases lying between them. The CDR3 DNA follows: TGTGCCAGCAGCTTTCACCAAGACAGGCGCGAGCAGTACTTC. The encoded protein is CASSFHQDRREQYF. Full variable domain (remainder filled in from reference TRBV7-2 and TRBJ2-7): GAGVSQSPSNKVTEKGKDVELRCDPISGHTALYWYRQSLGQGLEFLIYFQGNSAPDKSGLPSDRFSAERTGGSVSTLTIQRTQQEDSAVYLCASSFHQDRREQYFGPGTRLTVT.

The table lists this clonotype with a few counts. The junction departs from germline at one end; a sequencing error may be responsible. The CDR3 loop is CATSPQDSNNEQFF. CDR3 nucleotide sequence: TGTGCCACCAGTCCTCAGGACTCCAACAATGAGCAGTTCTTC. This chain links TRBV24-1 with TRBJ2-1, with D possibly being TRBD2 (5 bases). This CDR3 is 14 amino acids long. Germline CDR1 reads KGHDR; CDR2 reads SFDVKD.

This rearrangement joins TRBV6-2 or TRBV6-3 to TRBJ2-1, with TRBD2 matching over 8 bases. Per germline, CDR1 MNHEY and CDR2 SVGEGT. This CDR3 has 19 amino acids. V lost 0 bases and J lost 5; bases outside the gene matches: 15. The CDR3 spells CASSYSASGPSRGDNEQFF. The CDR3 DNA sequence: TGTGCCAGCAGTTACTCGGCTAGCGGGCCGTCACGAGGGGACAATGAGCAGTTCTTC.

This clonotype was seen at least ten times. V is TRBV7-2 and J is TRBJ2-1, with TRBD2 matching over 9 bases. Germline V gives CDR1 SGHTA, CDR2 FQGNSA. V shed 5 bases, J shed 7 bases, and the junction held 6 bases outside the gene matches. The CDR3 is made up of 14 amino acids. Here the CDR3 reads CASSILAGGNEQFF. Written as DNA, the CDR3 is TGTGCCAGCAGCATATTGGCGGGAGGGAATGAGCAGTTCTTC. Complete variable domain (other parts from reference TRBV7-2 and TRBJ2-1): GAGVSQSPSNKVTEKGKDVELRCDPISGHTALYWYRQSLGQGLEFLIYFQGNSAPDKSGLPSDRFSAERTGGSVSTLTIQRTQQEDSAVYLCASSILAGGNEQFFGPGTRLTVL.

There are many counts of this clonotype. The chain has TRBV6-5 and TRBJ1-1; possible D gene TRBD1, 5 bases. V lost 3 bases and J lost 2, with 10 bases in between. From germline, CDR1 is MNHEY and CDR2 SVGAGI. CDR3 length: 14 amino acids. The CDR3 loop is CASSYGAVNTEAFF. The DNA for the CDR3 is TGTGCCAGCAGTTATGGGGCGGTAAACACTGAAGCTTTCTTT.

The sample holds many counts of this clonotype. This chain connects TRBV6-5 to TRBJ1-2; no definite D call. The V gene lost 0 bases and the J gene lost 1 base, with 9 bases spanning the gap. The CDR3 contains 15 residues. Per the germline V gene, CDR1 is MNHEY and CDR2 is SVGAGI. The DNA for the CDR3 is TGTGCCAGCAGTTACTCGCTGGCAAGTAACTATGGCTACACCTTC. Amino acids: CASSYSLASNYGYTF.

In this sample, this clonotype turned up many times. The V gene is TRBV19, the J gene TRBJ2-1; 7 bases match TRBD2. This CDR3 is built from 14 residues. With V trimmed by 3 bases and J by 8 bases, 7 bases remained unmatched. CDR1 is LNHDA, CDR2 SQIVND, per germline (reference sequence). In DNA, the CDR3 is TGTGCCAGTAGTATTGGGAGCGGGACTGATGAGCAGTTCTTC. It translates to CASSIGSGTDEQFF.

The chain combines TRBV12-3 or TRBV12-4 with TRBJ1-3; D gene unclear. The CDR3 loop spans 16 amino acids. V lost 2 bases, J lost 8 bases, and 19 bases lay in between. The CDR3 nucleotides are TGTGCCAGCAGTTTAACCCGCAGGACCCGTTTAGACACCATATATTTT. Residues: CASSLTRRTRLDTIYF.

This clonotype was counted at least ten times. The rearrangement joins TRBV7-8 to TRBJ2-1, with 11 bases fitting TRBD2. Germline assignment: CDR1 SGHVS and CDR2 FQNEAQ. The CDR3 sequence is 18 residues long. The J segment lost 5 bases and the V segment lost 2 bases, leaving 11 bases of the junction unmatched. The CDR3 nucleotides are TGTGCCAGCAGCTTAATGGCGGCTAGCGGGAGGTGGAACAATGAGCAGTTCTTC. Protein product: CASSLMAASGRWNNEQFF.

This clonotype has only a few counts. This chain links TRBV7-9 with TRBJ2-7; 9 bases are shared with TRBD2. This CDR3 has 13 residues. V lost 3 bases to trimming and J lost 5 bases; unmatched junction nucleotides: 2. CDR1 is SEHNR and CDR2 is FQNEAQ in the germline V gene (reference sequence). Written as DNA, the CDR3 is TGTGCCAGCAGCTTTAGCGGGAGCCACGAGCAGTACGTC. Protein product: CASSFSGSHEQYV.

The chain joins TRBV12-3 or TRBV12-4 to TRBJ1-6; D gene ambiguous. There are 12 residues in the CDR3. The V gene lost 5 bases and the J gene lost 9 bases, with 8 bases spanning the gap. The CDR3 bases are TGTGCCAGCAGTACCTACGGTTCACCCCTCCACTTT. Amino acid sequence: CASSTYGSPLHF.

In its sample, this clonotype was seen many times. The chain carries TRBV5-1 and TRBJ2-1; D perhaps matches TRBD2 (5 bases). V was trimmed by 5 bases and J by 8 bases, leaving 17 bases between them. Looked up from germline, CDR1 is SGHRS and CDR2 is YFSETQ. The CDR3 runs to 14 residues. The CDR3 here is CASSLGIVGDEQFF. The CDR3 nucleotides are TGCGCCAGCAGTCTCGGGATAGTAGGCGATGAGCAGTTCTTC. The variable domain in full, completed from reference TRBV5-1 and TRBJ2-1, reads KAGVTQTPRYLIKTRGQQVTLSCSPISGHRSVSWYQQTPGQGLQFLFEYFSETQRNKGNFPGRFSGRQFSNSRSEMNVSTLELGDSALYLCASSLGIVGDEQFFGPGTRLTVL.

The chain combines TRBV18 with TRBJ2-7; D ambiguous. The V gene lost 1 base and the J gene lost 1 base, with 11 bases spanning the gap. Germline-derived CDR1 and CDR2 are KGHSH and LQKENI. This CDR3 has 15 amino acids. The CDR3 DNA reads as TGTGCCAGCTCACCACAGGGCAGTTATTCCTACGAGCAGTACGTC. It translates to CASSPQGSYSYEQYV.

This clonotype was counted at least ten times. The chain combines TRBV6-1 with TRBJ2-5; 11 nucleotides align to TRBD2. The CDR3 consists of 15 residues. Germline V gene lookup returns CDR1 MNHNS and CDR2 SASEGT. J was trimmed by 0 bases and V by 8 bases; bases with no gene match: 5. The CDR3 DNA reads TGTGCCAGCTCGACTAGCGGGACCTACCAAGAGACCCAGTACTTC. This sequence encodes CASSTSGTYQETQYF.

The sample holds a few counts of this clonotype. The V call is TRBV25-1, the J call TRBJ2-3; D is possibly TRBD2 (6 bases). This CDR3 region has 15 residues. Per germline, CDR1 MGHDK and CDR2 SYGVNS. The V end was cut by 7 bases, the J end by 3 bases, with 17 bases between. This CDR3 is CASTKSGHGTDTQYF. The DNA of the CDR3 is TGTGCCAGCACTAAGAGCGGGCACGGTACAGATACGCAGTATTTT.

This clonotype has more than one count but fewer than ten. This chain links TRBV20-1 with TRBJ1-1, with 8 nucleotides matching TRBD1. Unmatched junction bases numbered 7, after V lost 6 bases and J lost 4 bases. In germline, CDR1 is DFQATT, CDR2 SNEGSKA (reference sequence). This CDR3 comprises 13 residues. CDR3 DNA sequence: TGCAGTGCCAGGACAGGGATTCCCACTGAAGCTTTCTTT. Amino acid sequence: CSARTGIPTEAFF.

This clonotype showed up just a few times. The chain joins TRBV7-9 to TRBJ2-1; the D gene is possibly TRBD2 (6 bases). The germline V gene has CDR1 SEHNR and CDR2 FQNEAQ (reference sequence). The CDR3 is made up of 16 amino acids. V lost 0 bases, J lost 7 bases, and 16 bases lay in between. Here the CDR3 reads CASSLAARGLGNEQFF. The DNA of the CDR3 is TGTGCCAGCAGCTTAGCCGCGAGGGGACTCGGAAATGAGCAGTTCTTC. Full variable domain (outside the CDR3, taken from reference TRBV7-9 and TRBJ2-1): DTGVSQNPRHKITKRGQNVTFRCDPISEHNRLYWYRQTLGQGPEFLTYFQNEAQLEKSRLLSDRFSAERPKGSFSTLEIQRTEQGDSAMYLCASSLAARGLGNEQFFGPGTRLTVL.

This chain uses TRBV20-1 with TRBJ2-3, with 10 bases lining up with TRBD2. The J segment lost 4 bases and the V segment lost 3 bases, leaving 4 bases of the junction unmatched. The CDR3 has 14 amino acids. Looked up from germline, CDR1 is DFQATT and CDR2 is SNEGSKA (reference sequence). The CDR3 protein is CSARASGRADTQYF. Here the CDR3 DNA reads TGCAGTGCTAGGGCTAGCGGGAGAGCAGATACGCAGTATTTT.